This T cell receptor (beta chain) stems from a study of T cell responses to AZD1222 COVID-19 vaccine. General study findings and limits: Unmutated variant regions are reportedly the target of nearly half of TCRs that are spike-specific.

Clones were read by immunoSEQ multiplex PCR, and TCRdb kept only the in-frame ones, dropping some. The profile shows approximately 190,000 clones, 94% of them singletons. Trimming removed 1 base at V and 7 bases at J, with 7 bases between. CDR1 is LGHNA, CDR2 YNFKEQ, per germline. The CDR3 covers 13 residues. Worth noting for this clone: The target antigen is unknown.

The chain employs TRBV4-2 and TRBJ1-4, with D perhaps TRBD1 (5 bases). The source of this sequence is an adult in good health. The sample consisted of peripheral blood, taken on day 0 of AZD1222 vaccination. CDR3 bases: TGTGCCAGCAGCCAAGCGGGGGTTGAAAAACTGTTTTTT. Its translation is CASSQAGVEKLFF.